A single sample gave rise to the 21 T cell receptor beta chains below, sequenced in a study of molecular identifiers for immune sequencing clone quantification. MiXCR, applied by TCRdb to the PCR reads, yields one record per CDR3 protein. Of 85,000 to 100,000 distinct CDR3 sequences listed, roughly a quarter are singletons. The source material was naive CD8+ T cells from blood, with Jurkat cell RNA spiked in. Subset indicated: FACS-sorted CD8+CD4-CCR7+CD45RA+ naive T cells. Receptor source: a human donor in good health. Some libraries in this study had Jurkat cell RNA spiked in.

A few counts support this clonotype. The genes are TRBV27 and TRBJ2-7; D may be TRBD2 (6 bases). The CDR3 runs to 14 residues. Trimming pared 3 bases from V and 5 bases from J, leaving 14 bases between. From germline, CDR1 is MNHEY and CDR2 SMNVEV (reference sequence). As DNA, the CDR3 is TGTGCCAGCAGTTTGAGCCCCGCGGGGCACGAGCAGTACTTC. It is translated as CASSLSPAGHEQYF.

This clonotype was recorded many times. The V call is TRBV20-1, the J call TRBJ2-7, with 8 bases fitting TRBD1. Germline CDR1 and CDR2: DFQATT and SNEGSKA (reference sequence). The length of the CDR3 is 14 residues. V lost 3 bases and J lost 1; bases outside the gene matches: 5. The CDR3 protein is CSASRTGPSYEQYF. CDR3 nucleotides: TGCAGTGCTAGCCGGACAGGGCCGTCCTACGAGCAGTACTTC.

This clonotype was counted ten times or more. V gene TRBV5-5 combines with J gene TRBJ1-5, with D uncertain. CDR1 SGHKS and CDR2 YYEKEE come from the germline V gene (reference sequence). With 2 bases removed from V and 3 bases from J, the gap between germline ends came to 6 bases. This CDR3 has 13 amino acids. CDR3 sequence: CASSFDTNQPQHF. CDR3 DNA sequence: TGTGCCAGCAGCTTTGACACCAATCAGCCCCAGCATTTT.

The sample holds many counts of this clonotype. In DNA, the CDR3 is TGTGCCAGCAGTCTACCAGGGCCAATCTCCTACAATGAGCAGTTCTTC. Its translation: CASSLPGPISYNEQFF. This chain uses TRBV28 with TRBJ2-1, with D perhaps matching TRBD1 (5 bases). V was shortened by 5 bases and J by 0 bases, with 14 bases between the two germline ends. Germline CDR1 MDHEN, CDR2 SYDVKM. This CDR3 is built from 16 residues.

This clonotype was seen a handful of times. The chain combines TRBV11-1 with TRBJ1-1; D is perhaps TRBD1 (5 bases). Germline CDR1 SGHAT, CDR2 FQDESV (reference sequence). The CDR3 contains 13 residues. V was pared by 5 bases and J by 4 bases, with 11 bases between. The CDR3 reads CASSVTVTTEAFF. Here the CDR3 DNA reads TGTGCCAGCAGCGTGACAGTGACCACTGAAGCTTTCTTT.

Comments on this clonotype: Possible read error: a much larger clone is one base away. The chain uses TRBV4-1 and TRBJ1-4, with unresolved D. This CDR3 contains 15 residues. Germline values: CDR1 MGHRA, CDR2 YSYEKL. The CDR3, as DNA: TGCGCCAGCAGCCAAGATTTGGCAGGTGTTGAAAAACTGGTTTTT. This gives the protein CASSQDLAGVEKLVF.

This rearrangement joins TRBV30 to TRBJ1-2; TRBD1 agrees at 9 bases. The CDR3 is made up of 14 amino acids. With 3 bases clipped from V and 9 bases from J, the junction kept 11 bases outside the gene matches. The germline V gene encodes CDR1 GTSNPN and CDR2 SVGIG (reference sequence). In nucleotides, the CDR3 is TGTGCCTGGAGCGCACAGGGGGCCTTAAGCAGCTACACCTTC. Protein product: CAWSAQGALSSYTF.

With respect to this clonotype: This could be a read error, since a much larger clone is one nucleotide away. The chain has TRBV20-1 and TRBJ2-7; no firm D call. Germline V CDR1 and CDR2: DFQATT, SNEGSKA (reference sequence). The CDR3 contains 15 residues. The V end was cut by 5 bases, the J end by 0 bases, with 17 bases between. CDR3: CSAPHQGRLSYEQYF. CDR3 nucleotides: TGCAGTGCTCCCCACCAAGGGCGTCTCTCCTACGAGCAGTACTTC.

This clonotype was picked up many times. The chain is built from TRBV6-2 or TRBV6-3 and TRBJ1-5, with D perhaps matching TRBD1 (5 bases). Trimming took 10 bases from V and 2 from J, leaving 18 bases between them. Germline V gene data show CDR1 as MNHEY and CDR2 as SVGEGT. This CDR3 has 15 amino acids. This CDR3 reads CATLRGREGNQPQHF. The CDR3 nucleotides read TGTGCCACCCTCCGGGGCCGAGAGGGCAATCAGCCCCAGCATTTT.

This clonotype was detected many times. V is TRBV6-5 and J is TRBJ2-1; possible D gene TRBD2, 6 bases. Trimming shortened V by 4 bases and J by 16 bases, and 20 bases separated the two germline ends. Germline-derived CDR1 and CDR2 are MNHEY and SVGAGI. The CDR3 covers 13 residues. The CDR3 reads CASSSSSGGVPFF. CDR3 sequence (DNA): TGTGCCAGCAGTTCCTCAAGTGGCGGGGTCCCCTTCTTC.

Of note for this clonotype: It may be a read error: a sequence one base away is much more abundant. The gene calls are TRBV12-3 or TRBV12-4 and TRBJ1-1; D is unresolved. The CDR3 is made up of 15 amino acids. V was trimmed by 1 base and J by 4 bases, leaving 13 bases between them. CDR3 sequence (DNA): TGTGCCAGCAGTTTAGTTGGGATTATGAGCACTGAAGCTTTCTTT. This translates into CASSLVGIMSTEAFF.

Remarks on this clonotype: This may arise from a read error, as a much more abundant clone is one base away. DNA for the CDR3: TGTGCCAGCAGTTCCTTAGGCAAAAACATTCAGTACTTC. Translating it yields CASSSLGKNIQYF. The V call is TRBV27, the J call TRBJ2-4; no clear D gene. The germline CDR1 and CDR2 sequences are MNHEY and SMNVEV (reference sequence). The CDR3 totals 13 residues. Trimming took off 4 bases at V and 3 bases at J, with 7 bases between the two ends.

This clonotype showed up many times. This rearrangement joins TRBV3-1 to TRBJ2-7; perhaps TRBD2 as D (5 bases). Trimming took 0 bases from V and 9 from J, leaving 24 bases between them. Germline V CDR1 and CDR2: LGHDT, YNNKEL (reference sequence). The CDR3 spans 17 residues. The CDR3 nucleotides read TGTGCCAGCAGCCAAGATCTGGGTAGCGAGCCCGGGCTACGGCAGTACTTC. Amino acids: CASSQDLGSEPGLRQYF.

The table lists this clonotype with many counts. The CDR3, as DNA: TGTGCCAGCAGCCCAATCCAGGGGGCGCTGGATGAGCAGTTCTTC. Translated, it gives CASSPIQGALDEQFF. This chain joins TRBV7-3 and TRBJ2-1; 8 nucleotides line up with TRBD1. Unmatched junction bases numbered 11, after V lost 5 bases and J lost 8 bases. In germline, CDR1 is SGHTA, CDR2 FQGTGA. The length of the CDR3 is 15 residues.

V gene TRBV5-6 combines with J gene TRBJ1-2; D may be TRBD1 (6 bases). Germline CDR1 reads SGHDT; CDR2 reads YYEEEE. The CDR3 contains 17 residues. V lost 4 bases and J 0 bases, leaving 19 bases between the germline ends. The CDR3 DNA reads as TGTGCCAGCAGCCACCGGGACACGCGTTATACTAACTATGGCTACACCTTC. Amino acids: CASSHRDTRYTNYGYTF.

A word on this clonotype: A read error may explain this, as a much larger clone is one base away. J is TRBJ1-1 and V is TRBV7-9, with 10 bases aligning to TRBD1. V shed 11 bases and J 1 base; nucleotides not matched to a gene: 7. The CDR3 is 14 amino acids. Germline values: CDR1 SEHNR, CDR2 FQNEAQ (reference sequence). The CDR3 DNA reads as TGTGCCGCCCGACAGGGGGCAGGGAACACTGAAGCTTTCTTT. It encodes CAARQGAGNTEAFF.

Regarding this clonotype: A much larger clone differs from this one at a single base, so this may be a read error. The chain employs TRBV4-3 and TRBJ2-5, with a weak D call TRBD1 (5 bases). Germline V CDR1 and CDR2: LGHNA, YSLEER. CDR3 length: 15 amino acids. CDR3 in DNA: TGCGCCAGCAGCCAAGGCTGGGGCCCCCAAGAGCCCCAGTACTTC. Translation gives CASSQGWGPQEPQYF.

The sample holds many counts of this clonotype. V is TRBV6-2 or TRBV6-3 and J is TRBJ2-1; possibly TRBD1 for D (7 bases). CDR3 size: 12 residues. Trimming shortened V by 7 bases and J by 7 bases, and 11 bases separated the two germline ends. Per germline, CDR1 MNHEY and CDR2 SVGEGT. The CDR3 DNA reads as TGTGCCAGCAACTCAGGGGGGAATGAGCAGTTCTTC. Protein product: CASNSGGNEQFF.

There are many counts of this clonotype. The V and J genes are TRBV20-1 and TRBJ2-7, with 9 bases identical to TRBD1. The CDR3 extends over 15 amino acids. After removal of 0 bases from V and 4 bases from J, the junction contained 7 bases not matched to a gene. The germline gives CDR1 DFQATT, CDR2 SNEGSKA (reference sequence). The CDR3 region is CSARDEGQGRYEQYF. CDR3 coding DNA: TGCAGTGCTAGAGATGAGGGACAGGGACGGTACGAGCAGTACTTC.

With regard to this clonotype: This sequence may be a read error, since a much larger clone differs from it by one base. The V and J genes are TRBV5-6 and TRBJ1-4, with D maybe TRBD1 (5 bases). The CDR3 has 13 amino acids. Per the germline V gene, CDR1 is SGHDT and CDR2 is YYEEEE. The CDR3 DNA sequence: TGTGCCAGCAACTTGGGACGCAGTGAAAAACTGTTTTTT. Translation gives CASNLGRSEKLFF.

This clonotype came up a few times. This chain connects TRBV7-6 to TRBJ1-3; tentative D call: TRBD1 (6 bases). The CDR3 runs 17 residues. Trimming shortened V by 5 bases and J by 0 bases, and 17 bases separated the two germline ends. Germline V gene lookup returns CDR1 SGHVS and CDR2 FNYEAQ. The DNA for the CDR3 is TGTGCCAGCAGCCCAGAGGACAGAAGTCCCTCTGGAAACACCATATATTTT. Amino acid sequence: CASSPEDRSPSGNTIYF.